This T cell receptor (beta chain) is drawn from a study of T cell changes during pregnancy in multiple sclerosis (dated by TCRdb to about 2019). As for the study more broadly: Changes in the T cell repertoire over the course of pregnancy were examined in this study in women with multiple sclerosis.

The V end gives up 6 bases and the J end 6 bases, leaving 12 bases in the junction not matched to a gene. Inclusive of the bounding cysteine and phenylalanine, the CDR3 is 15 residues long. Only the CDR3 portion is preserved as DNA: 45 bases, with reading frame beginning at the first base. Looking up the germline V gene (reference sequence) yields CDR1 MNHEY and CDR2 SMNVEV. Comments on this clone: Its antigen is still unknown. Per-base quality was not reported, and no clone a single base away is much larger than it.

Library prep was done by the immunoSEQ multiplex PCR assay. This immuneACCESS table, as held by TCRdb, lists in-frame sequences with V and J called but not all clones. Of the missing ones, under half trace to an unresolved V gene in checked studies; the others have no known cause. The sample table records roughly 46,000 clones; around 92% of these occur just once. The ten largest clones represent about 4.7% of the sample. Here the sequenced sample was CD8+ T cells from peripheral blood mononuclear cells, taken in the first trimester of pregnancy. The source is a female donor with multiple sclerosis, enrolled in a pregnancy study. In this chain, TRBV27 is recombined with TRBJ2-7, with 9 bases aligning to TRBD2. The nucleotide sequence reads as follows: TGTGCCAGCAGCATGGCCCTAGCGGGAATGATCGAGCAGTACTTC. It codes for CASSMALAGMIEQYF.